This is a list of T cell receptor beta chains from one sample in a study of lymphopenia after photon versus proton radiotherapy. The repertoire was sequenced with immunoSEQ multiplex PCR; TCRdb's copy has only in-frame clones and lacks some. This table has around 6,800 clones, approximately 77% appearing once. Sequenced material: peripheral blood, taken from a patient treated with photon-based radiotherapy. The origin of the receptors is a man aged 30 to 45 with gastric cancer. The CDR3 runs from the conserved cysteine through the conserved F or W. D genes are given only for firm matches. A row's size may be missing; if present it is once, few, many or a size class.

j_call clone_size v_call d_call cdr3_aa cdr3_nt
TRBJ2-7 - TRBV9 TRBD1 CASSPWTGGNEQYF TGTGCCAGCAGCCCCTGGACAGGGGGCAACGAGCAGTACTTC
TRBJ1-2 - TRBV7-6 - CASSLNSRDNGYTF TGTGCCAGCAGCTTAAATAGCAGGGATAATGGCTACACCTTC
TRBJ1-2 medium-sized TRBV5-5 - CASSLSGRSNYGYTF TGTGCCAGCAGCTTGTCGGGGCGGAGCAACTATGGCTACACCTTC
TRBJ2-3 few TRBV5-1 - CASSLGDESWGADTQYF TGCGCCAGCAGCTTGGGGGATGAAAGCTGGGGGGCAGATACGCAGTATTTT
TRBJ2-5 - TRBV5-4 TRBD2 CASSLELAGETQYF TGTGCCAGCAGCTTGGAACTAGCGGGAGAGACCCAGTACTTC
TRBJ2-7 - TRBV19 - CASSIGQFSYEQYF TGTGCCAGTAGTATAGGACAGTTTTCCTACGAGCAGTACTTC
TRBJ2-7 - TRBV10-3 - CAISDPGPIAYEQYF TGTGCCATCAGTGACCCCGGGCCCATCGCCTACGAGCAGTACTTC
TRBJ1-1 - TRBV27 TRBD1 CASSDQGVNTEAFF TGTGCCAGCAGTGACCAGGGGGTGAACACTGAAGCTTTCTTT
TRBJ1-1 - TRBV7-8 - CASNKNGLNTEAFF TGTGCCAGCAACAAAAATGGACTGAACACTGAAGCTTTCTTT
TRBJ1-2 - TRBV2 - CASSGEWGDGYTF TGTGCCAGCTCAGGCGAATGGGGTGATGGCTACACCTTC